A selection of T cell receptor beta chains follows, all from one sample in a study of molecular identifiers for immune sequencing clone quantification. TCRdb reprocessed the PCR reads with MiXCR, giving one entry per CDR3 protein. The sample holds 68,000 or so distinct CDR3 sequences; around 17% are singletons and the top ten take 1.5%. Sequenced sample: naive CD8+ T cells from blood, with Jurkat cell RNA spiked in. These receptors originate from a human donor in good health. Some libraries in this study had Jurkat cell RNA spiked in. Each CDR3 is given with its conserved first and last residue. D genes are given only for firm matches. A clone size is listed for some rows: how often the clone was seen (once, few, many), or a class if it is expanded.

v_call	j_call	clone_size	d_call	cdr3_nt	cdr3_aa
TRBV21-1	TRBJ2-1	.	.	TGTGCCAGCAGCAAACCCCCCACAGGGGGCGCCTACAATGAGCAGTTCTTC	CASSKPPTGGAYNEQFF
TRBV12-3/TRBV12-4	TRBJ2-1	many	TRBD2	TGTGCCAGCAGTTCCCCTAGCGGCGCCTCCTACAATGAGCAGTTCTTC	CASSSPSGASYNEQFF
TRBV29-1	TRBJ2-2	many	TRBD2	TGCAGCGTTGGGACTAGCGGGAGGGCCGACACCGGGGAGCTGTTTTTT	CSVGTSGRADTGELFF
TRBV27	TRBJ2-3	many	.	TGTGCCAGCAGCGCACTAACAGATACGCAGTATTTT	CASSALTDTQYF
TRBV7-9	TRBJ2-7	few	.	TGTGCCAGCAGCTTAGTTAGCTCGCCCCAAGGGGAGCAGTACTTC	CASSLVSSPQGEQYF
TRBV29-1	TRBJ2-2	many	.	TGCAGCGTTGATGACCACGCTCTTGAGGGGGGTAACACCGGGGAGCTGTTTTTT	CSVDDHALEGGNTGELFF
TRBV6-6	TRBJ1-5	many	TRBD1	TGTGCCAGCAGCCTTACAGGGGGCTCAAATCAGCCCCAGCATTTT	CASSLTGGSNQPQHF
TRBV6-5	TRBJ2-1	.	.	TGTGCCAGCAGTTACGATCCACTTTACAATGAGCAGTTCTTC	CASSYDPLYNEQFF
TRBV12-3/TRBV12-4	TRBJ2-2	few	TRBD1	TGTGCCAGCAGTTCCTCGACAGGGACGGTGATGTACGGGGAGCTGTTTTTT	CASSSSTGTVMYGELFF
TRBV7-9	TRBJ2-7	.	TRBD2	TGTGCCAGCAGCGGCAGTGGCGGGAGTCCCTACGAGCAGTACTTC	CASSGSGGSPYEQYF